The sequence of this T cell receptor (beta chain) was determined in a study of T cells in Graves' hyperthyroidism and ophthalmopathy. This clonotype was seen at least ten times. Its antigen is currently unknown. Study conclusions and caveats: Most clonotypes expanded in the thyroid (above 0.001) were also present in blood.

Looked up from germline, CDR1 is LGHDT and CDR2 is YNNKEL (reference sequence). V was cut by 1 base and J by 3 bases, with 15 bases left in between. The CDR3 extends over 16 amino acids. Researchers took RNA transcripts and amplified the TCR beta CDR3 regions from them. The primer set for the first-round RT-PCR of the TCR CDR3 was HTBI. TCRdb fed the multiplex PCR reads into MiXCR, producing one record per CDR3 protein. Of around 690,000 distinct CDR3 sequences in the sample, under 25% are singletons; the top ten hold about 34%. The sample was blood. This receptor was taken from a man younger than 45 with Graves' ophthalmopathy. The gene calls are TRBV3-1 and TRBJ2-5, with D unresolved. The CDR3 loop is CASSQVWSAYKETQYF. The CDR3, as DNA: TGTGCCAGCAGCCAAGTTTGGTCTGCCTACAAAGAGACCCAGTACTTC.